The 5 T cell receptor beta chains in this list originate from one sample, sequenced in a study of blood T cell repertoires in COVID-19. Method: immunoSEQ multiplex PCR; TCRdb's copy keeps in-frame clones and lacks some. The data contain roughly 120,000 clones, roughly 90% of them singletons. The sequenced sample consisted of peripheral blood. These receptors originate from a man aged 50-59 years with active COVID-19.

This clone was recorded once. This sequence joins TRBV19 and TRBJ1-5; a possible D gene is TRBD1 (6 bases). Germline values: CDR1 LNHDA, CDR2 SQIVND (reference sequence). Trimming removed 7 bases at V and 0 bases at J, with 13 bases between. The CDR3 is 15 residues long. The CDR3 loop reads CASTLQGTSNQPQHF. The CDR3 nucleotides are TGTGCCAGTACCCTTCAGGGGACTAGCAATCAGCCCCAGCATTTT.

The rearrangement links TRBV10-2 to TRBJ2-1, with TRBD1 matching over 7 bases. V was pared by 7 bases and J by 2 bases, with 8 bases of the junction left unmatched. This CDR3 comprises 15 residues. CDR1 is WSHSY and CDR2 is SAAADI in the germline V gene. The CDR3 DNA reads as TGCGCCAGCAACGATGACAGGGACCCCTACAATGAGCAGTTCTTC. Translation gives CASNDDRDPYNEQFF.

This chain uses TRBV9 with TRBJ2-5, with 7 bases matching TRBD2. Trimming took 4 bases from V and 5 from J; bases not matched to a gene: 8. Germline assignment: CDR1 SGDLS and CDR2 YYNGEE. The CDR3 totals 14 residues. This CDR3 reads CASSRGSGTETQYF. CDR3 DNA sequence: TGTGCCAGCAGCCGCGGGAGCGGAACGGAGACCCAGTACTTC.

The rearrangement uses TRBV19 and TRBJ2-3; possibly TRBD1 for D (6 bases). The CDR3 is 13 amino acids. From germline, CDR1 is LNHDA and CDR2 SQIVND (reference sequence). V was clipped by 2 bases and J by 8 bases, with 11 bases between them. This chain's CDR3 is CASSIPEGGTQYF. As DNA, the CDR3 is TGTGCCAGTAGTATACCAGAAGGGGGTACGCAGTATTTT.

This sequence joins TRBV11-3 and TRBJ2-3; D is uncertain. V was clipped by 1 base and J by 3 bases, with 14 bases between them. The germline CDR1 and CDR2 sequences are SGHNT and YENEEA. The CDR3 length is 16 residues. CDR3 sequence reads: CASSLGPPDFTDTQYF. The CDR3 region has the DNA TGTGCCAGCAGCTTAGGGCCCCCTGACTTTACAGATACGCAGTATTTT.